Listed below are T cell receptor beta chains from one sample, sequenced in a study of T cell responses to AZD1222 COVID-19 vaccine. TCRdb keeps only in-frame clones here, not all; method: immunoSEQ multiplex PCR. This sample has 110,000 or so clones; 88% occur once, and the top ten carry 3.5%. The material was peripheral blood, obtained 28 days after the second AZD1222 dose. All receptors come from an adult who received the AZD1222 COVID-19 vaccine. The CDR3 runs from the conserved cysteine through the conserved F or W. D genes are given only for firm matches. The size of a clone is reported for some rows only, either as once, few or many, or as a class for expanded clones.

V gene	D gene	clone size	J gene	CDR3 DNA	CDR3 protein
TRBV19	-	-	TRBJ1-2	TGTGCCAGTAGTATAGCCCAGCTTAACCCGGTCGGCTACACCTTC	CASSIAQLNPVGYTF
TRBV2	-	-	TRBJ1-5	TGTGCCAGCAGCGGGACGTTGAGCAATCAGCCCCAGCATTTT	CASSGTLSNQPQHF
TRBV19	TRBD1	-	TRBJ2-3	TGTGCCAGTAGTACGACACGTGGAAGGGGGCCAGATACGCAGTATTTT	CASSTTRGRGPDTQYF
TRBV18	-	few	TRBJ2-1	TGTGCCAGCTCACCGTCCCAGGCACTATCCTACAATGAGCAGTTCTTC	CASSPSQALSYNEQFF
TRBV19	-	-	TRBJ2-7	TGTGCCAGTAGTATGGCTTACGAGCAGTACTTC	CASSMAYEQYF
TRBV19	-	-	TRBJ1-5	TGTGCCAGTAGTTTTCGCCAACAAACAGGCGGCAATCAGCCCCAGCATTTT	CASSFRQQTGGNQPQHF
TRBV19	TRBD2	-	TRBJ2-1	TGTGCCAGTAGTATAGCTAGCGGGGTTGAGCAGTTCTTC	CASSIASGVEQFF
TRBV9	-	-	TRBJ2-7	TGTGCCAGCAGCGTAGACCAGGGTGAGCAGTACTTC	CASSVDQGEQYF
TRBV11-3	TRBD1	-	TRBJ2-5	TGTGCCAGCAGCTTGGGGGACAGGGAAGCGGAGACCCAGTACTTC	CASSLGDREAETQYF
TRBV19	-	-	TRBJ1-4	TGTGCCAGTAGTATGGTCAGGAGCGCTAATGAAAAACTGTTTTTT	CASSMVRSANEKLFF
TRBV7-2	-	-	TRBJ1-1	TGTGCCAGCAGCTTAGGGATCGGGAACACTGAAGCTTTCTTT	CASSLGIGNTEAFF
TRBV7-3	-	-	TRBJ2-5	TGTGCCAGCAGCTCGACGGGGGAAGAGACCCAGTACTTC	CASSSTGEETQYF
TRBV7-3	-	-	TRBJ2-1	TGTGCCAGCAGTCCAGGGGGAGGTGAGCAGTTCTTC	CASSPGGGEQFF
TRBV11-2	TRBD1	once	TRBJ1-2	TGTGCCAGCAGCGAACAGGGGTACTATGGCTACACCTTC	CASSEQGYYGYTF